Listed below are T cell receptor beta chains from one sample, sequenced in a study of T cell responses to AZD1222 COVID-19 vaccine. Sequenced by immunoSEQ multiplex PCR; TCRdb stores in-frame clones only, minus some. The table shows 150,000 to 180,000 clones, with roughly 90% occurring only once. Sequences were derived from peripheral blood, sampled on day 0 of AZD1222 vaccination. The source of these receptors is an adult in good health. Both conserved end residues are part of each CDR3. Clone size is shown for a subset of rows, as once, few, many or a class of expanded clone.

size | J | V | CDR3
NA | TRBJ1-6 | TRBV7-9 | CASSLEIPNSPLHF
NA | TRBJ1-1 | TRBV5-6 | CASSWATEAFF
NA | TRBJ1-4 | TRBV5-1 | CASSGAGATNEKLFF
NA | TRBJ2-7 | TRBV7-9 | CASSLGTGREQYF
NA | TRBJ1-2 | TRBV3-1/TRBV3-2 | CASSQDIYGYTF
few | TRBJ1-2 | TRBV7-2 | CASSLGTGGPNYGYTF
NA | TRBJ2-1 | TRBV4-1 | CASSHPAGQFEHKFSNEQFF
NA | TRBJ1-5 | TRBV7-8 | CASSINTGDQPQHF
NA | TRBJ1-5 | TRBV11-2 | CASTFERFRGLYSNQPQHF
NA | TRBJ1-3 | TRBV6-5 | CASSSQWAGNTIYF
NA | TRBJ2-3 | TRBV7-9 | CASSLGRSSGADTQYF
NA | TRBJ2-5 | TRBV20-1 | CSASDSGNIQETQYF
once | TRBJ2-3 | TRBV27 | CASSLGTGGGGGTDTQYF
NA | TRBJ2-5 | TRBV19 | CASSPPGLRTTQYF
NA | TRBJ2-7 | TRBV7-8 | CASSLEHRGRQYF
NA | TRBJ2-6 | TRBV7-6 | CASSFSLSGANVLTF
NA | TRBJ2-7 | TRBV30 | CAWSRGLAGGYEQYF
NA | TRBJ1-2 | TRBV11-2 | CASSRGTVGGYTF
once | TRBJ1-1 | TRBV27 | CASSTSGDEAFF
NA | TRBJ2-7 | TRBV10-3 | CAISDSSGTINF
NA | TRBJ2-1 | TRBV5-6 | CASSAPKESYNEQFF
NA | TRBJ1-5 | TRBV7-2 | CASSLRQGYQPQHF
NA | TRBJ2-6 | TRBV6-5 | CASRRGSGANVLTF
once | TRBJ1-1 | TRBV28 | CASSLTGPTEAFF
few | TRBJ2-7 | TRBV6-5 | CASSFGTSEYEQYF
once | TRBJ2-1 | TRBV5-8 | CASAPGRIPYNEQFF
NA | TRBJ2-1 | TRBV5-1 | CASSLSGGENEQFF
NA | TRBJ1-3 | TRBV28 | CASSWAYLSGNTIYF
NA | TRBJ2-2 | TRBV7-9 | CASSLTSPNTGELFF
NA | TRBJ2-5 | TRBV18 | CASSLGIPPRETQYF
NA | TRBJ2-7 | TRBV20-1 | CSARAEYEQYF
NA | TRBJ1-1 | TRBV28 | CASSLVQGRSSTEAFF
NA | TRBJ2-5 | TRBV18 | CASSLLGETQYF